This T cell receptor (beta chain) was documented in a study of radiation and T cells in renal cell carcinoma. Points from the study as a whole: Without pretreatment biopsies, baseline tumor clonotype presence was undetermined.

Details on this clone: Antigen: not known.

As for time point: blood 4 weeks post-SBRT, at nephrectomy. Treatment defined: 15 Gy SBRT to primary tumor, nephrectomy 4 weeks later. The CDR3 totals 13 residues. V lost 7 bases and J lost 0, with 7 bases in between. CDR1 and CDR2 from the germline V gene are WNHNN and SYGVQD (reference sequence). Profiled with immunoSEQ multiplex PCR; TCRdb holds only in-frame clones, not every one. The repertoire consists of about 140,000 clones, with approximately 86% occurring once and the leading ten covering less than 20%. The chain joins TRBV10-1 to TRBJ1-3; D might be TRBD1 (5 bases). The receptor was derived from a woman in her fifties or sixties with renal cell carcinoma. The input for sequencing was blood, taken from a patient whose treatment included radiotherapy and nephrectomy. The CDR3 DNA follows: TGCGCCAGCACAGGGAACTCTGGAAACACCATATATTTT. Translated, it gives CASTGNSGNTIYF.